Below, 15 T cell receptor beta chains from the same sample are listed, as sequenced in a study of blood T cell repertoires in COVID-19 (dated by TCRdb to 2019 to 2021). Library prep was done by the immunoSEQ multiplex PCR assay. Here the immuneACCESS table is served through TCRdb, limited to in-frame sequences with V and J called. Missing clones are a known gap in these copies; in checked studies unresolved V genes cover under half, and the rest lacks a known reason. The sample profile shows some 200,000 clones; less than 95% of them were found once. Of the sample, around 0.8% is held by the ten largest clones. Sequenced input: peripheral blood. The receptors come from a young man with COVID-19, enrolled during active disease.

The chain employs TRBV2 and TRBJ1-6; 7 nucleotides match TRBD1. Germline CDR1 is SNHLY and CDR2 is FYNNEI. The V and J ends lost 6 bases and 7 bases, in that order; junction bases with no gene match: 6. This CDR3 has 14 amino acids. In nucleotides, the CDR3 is TGTGCCAGCAGAGGCGGGACAGTCAATTCACCCCTCCACTTT. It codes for CASRGGTVNSPLHF. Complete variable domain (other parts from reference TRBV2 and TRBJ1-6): EPEVTQTPSHQVTQMGQEVILRCVPISNHLYFYWYRQILGQKVEFLVSFYNNEISEKSEIFDDQFSVERPDGSNFTLKIRSTKLEDSAMYFCASRGGTVNSPLHFGNGTRLTVT.

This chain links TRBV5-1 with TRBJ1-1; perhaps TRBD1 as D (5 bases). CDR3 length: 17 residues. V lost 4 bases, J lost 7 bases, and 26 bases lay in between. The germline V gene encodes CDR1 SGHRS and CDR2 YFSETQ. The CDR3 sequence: CASSAPGGAGVNIEAFF. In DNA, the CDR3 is TGCGCCAGCAGCGCCCCGGGAGGGGCGGGGGTGAATATTGAAGCTTTCTTT.

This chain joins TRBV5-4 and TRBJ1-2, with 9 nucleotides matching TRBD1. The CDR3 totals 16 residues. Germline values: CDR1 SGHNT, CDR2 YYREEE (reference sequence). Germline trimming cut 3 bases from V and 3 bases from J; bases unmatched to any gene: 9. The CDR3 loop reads CASSSILGQGYYGYTF. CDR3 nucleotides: TGTGCCAGCAGCTCCATATTAGGACAGGGGTACTATGGCTACACCTTC.

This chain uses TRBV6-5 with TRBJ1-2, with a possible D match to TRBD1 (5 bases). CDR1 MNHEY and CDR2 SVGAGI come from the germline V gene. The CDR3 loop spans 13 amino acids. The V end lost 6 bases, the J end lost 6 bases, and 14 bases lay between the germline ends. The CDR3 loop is CASRKIVRDGYTF. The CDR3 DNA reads TGTGCCAGCAGGAAAATCGTCAGGGATGGCTACACCTTC.

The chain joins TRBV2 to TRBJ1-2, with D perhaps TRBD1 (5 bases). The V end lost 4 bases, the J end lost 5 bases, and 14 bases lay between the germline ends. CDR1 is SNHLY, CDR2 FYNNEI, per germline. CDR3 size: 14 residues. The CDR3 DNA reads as TGTGCCAGCAGTGTCAGGGTAGAAATATATGGCTACACCTTC. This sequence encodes CASSVRVEIYGYTF.

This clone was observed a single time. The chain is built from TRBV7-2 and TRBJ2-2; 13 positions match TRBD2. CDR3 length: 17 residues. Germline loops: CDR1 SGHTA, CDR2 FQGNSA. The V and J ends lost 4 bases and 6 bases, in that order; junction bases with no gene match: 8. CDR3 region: CASSSHSTSGGAGELFF. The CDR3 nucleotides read TGTGCCAGCAGCTCTCACTCTACTAGCGGGGGGGCCGGGGAGCTGTTTTTT.

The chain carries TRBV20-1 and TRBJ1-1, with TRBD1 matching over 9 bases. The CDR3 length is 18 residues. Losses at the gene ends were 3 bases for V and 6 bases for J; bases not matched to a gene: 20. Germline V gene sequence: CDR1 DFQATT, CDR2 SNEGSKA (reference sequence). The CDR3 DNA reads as TGCAGTGCTAGTCTCTTCCGAACAGGGGGCGCGGTCGGGTCTGAAGCTTTCTTT. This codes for CSASLFRTGGAVGSEAFF.

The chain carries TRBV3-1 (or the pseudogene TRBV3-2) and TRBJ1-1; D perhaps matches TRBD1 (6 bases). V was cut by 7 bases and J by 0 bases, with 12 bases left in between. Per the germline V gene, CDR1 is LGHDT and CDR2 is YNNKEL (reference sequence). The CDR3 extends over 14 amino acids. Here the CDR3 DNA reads TGTGCCAGCAACTCTCGGACAGTGAACACTGAAGCTTTCTTT. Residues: CASNSRTVNTEAFF.

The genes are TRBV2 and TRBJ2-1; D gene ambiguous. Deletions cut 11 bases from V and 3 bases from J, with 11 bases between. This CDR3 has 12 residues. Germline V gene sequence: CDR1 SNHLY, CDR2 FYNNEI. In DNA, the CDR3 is TGTGCCGGAGCCCCAATCTACAATGAGCAGTTCTTC. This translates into CAGAPIYNEQFF.

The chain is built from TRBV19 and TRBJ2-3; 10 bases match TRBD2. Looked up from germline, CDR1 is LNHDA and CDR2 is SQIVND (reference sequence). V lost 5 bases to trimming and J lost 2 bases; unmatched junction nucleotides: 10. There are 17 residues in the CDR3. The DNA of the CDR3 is TGTGCCAGTAGTGTTGGCTCTGGACTAGCGGCCACAGATACGCAGTATTTT. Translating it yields CASSVGSGLAATDTQYF.

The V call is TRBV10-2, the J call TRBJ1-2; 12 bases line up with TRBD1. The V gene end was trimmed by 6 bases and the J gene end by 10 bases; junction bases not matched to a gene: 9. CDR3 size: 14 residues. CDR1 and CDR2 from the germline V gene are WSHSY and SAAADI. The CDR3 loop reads CASSLGTGGVDYTF. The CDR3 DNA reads TGCGCCAGCAGCCTTGGGACAGGGGGCGTGGACTACACCTTC.

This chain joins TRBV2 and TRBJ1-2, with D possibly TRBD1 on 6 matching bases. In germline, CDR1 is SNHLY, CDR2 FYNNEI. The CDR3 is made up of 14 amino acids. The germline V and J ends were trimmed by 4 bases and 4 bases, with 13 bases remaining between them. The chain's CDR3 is CASSGQSRGYGYTF. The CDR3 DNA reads TGTGCCAGCAGTGGGCAAAGCAGGGGCTATGGCTACACCTTC.

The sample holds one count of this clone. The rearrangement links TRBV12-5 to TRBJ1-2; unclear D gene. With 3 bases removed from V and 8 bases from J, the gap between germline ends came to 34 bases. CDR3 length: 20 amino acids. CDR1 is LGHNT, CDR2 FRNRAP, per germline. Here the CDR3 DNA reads TGTGCTAGTGGTTTTGTAACCCCCGGGGTAGGCGGGATTAGAGCTAGGGGCTACACCTTC. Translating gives CASGFVTPGVGGIRARGYTF. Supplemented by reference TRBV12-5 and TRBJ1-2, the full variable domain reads DARVTQTPRHKVTEMGQEVTMRCQPILGHNTVFWYRQTMMQGLELLAYFRNRAPLDDSGMPKDRFSAEMPDATLATLKIQPSEPRDSAVYFCASGFVTPGVGGIRARGYTFGSGTRLTVV.

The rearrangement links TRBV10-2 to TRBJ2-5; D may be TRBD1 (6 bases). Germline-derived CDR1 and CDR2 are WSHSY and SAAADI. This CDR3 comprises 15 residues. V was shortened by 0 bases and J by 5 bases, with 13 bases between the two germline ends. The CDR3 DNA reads TGCGCCAGCAGTGAGTCCCAGGGGCTAGGGGAGACCCAGTACTTC. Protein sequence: CASSESQGLGETQYF.

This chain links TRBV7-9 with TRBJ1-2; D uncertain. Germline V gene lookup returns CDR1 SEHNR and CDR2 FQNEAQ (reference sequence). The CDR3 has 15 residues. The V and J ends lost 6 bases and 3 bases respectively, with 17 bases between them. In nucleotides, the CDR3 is TGTGCCAGCAGTAAATCCTCAGGCTCCCACTATGGCTACACCTTC. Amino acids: CASSKSSGSHYGYTF.